This section outlines one TCR beta chain sequence together with its context. V was clipped by 0 bases and J by 7 bases, with 13 bases between them. Per the germline V gene, CDR1 is GTSNPN and CDR2 is SVGIG (reference sequence). The CDR3 is made up of 15 amino acids. The source of the sample is a study of shared clonotypes between healthy human individuals. Sequenced by immunoSEQ multiplex PCR; TCRdb stores in-frame clones only, minus some. The data hold 2.3 million or so clones, with 85% to 95% observed a single time. The chain joins TRBV30 to TRBJ1-6; D remains ambiguous. The sequence was collected from a man aged 18 to 30 in good health. Some clones in this sample may be carry-over from other donors' samples. Sample: naive CD4+ T cells from PBMCs. Subset meaning: CD45RA+ positively selected. CDR3 residues: CAWSVPPGWNSPLHF. The CDR3 DNA reads TGTGCCTGGAGTGTACCGCCAGGATGGAATTCACCCCTCCACTTT.